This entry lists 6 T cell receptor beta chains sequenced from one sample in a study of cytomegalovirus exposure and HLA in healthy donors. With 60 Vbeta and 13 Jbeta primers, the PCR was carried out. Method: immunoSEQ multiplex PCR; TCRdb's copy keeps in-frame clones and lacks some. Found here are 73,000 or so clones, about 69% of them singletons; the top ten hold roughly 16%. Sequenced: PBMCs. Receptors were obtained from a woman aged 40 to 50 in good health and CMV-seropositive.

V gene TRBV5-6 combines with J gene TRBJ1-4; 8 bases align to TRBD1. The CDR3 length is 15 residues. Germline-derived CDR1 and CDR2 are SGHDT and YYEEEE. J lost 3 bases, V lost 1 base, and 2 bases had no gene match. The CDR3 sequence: CASSLRTGPNEKLFF. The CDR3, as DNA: TGTGCCAGCAGCTTGCGGACAGGGCCTAATGAAAAACTGTTTTTT. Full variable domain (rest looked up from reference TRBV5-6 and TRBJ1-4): DAGVTQSPTHLIKTRGQQVTLRCSPKSGHDTVSWYQQALGQGPQFIFQYYEEEERQRGNFPDRFSGHQFPNYSSELNVNALLLGDSALYLCASSLRTGPNEKLFFGSGTQLSVL.

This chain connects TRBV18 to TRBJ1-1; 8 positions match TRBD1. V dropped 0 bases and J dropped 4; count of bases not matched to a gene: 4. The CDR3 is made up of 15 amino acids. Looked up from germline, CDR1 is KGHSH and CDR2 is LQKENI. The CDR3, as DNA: TGTGCCAGCTCACCACCATCAGGGGGCGGCACTGAAGCTTTCTTT. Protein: CASSPPSGGGTEAFF.

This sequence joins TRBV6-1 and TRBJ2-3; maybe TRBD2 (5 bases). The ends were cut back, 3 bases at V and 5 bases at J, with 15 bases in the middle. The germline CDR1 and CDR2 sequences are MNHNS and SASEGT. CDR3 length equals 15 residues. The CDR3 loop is CASSEADVGRDTQYF. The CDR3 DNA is TGTGCCAGCAGTGAGGCTGATGTGGGGAGAGATACGCAGTATTTT.

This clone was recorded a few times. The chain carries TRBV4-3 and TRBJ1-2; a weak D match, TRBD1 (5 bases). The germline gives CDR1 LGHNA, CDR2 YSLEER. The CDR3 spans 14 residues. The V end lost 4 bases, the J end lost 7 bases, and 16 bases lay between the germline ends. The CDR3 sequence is CASSLMGGNSGYTF. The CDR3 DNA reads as TGCGCCAGCAGCCTAATGGGGGGTAATAGTGGCTACACCTTC.

CDR3 amino acids: CASSVQAGFETQYF. For the CDR3, the DNA is TGTGCCAGCAGTGTACAGGCAGGTTTCGAGACCCAGTACTTC. The V gene is TRBV6-1, the J gene TRBJ2-5; D possibly corresponds to TRBD1 (5 bases). Trimming took 4 bases from V and 5 from J, leaving 14 bases between them. Germline assignment: CDR1 MNHNS and CDR2 SASEGT. This CDR3 comprises 14 residues.

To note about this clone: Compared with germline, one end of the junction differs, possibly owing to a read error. CDR3 region: CASSQDDRGENTETFF. CDR3 nucleotide sequence: TGTGCCAGCAGCCAAGATGACAGGGGCGAGAACACTGAAACTTTCTTT. The rearrangement links TRBV4-2 to TRBJ1-1; 8 positions agree with TRBD1. The CDR3 extends over 16 amino acids. In germline, CDR1 is LGHNA, CDR2 YNFKEQ.